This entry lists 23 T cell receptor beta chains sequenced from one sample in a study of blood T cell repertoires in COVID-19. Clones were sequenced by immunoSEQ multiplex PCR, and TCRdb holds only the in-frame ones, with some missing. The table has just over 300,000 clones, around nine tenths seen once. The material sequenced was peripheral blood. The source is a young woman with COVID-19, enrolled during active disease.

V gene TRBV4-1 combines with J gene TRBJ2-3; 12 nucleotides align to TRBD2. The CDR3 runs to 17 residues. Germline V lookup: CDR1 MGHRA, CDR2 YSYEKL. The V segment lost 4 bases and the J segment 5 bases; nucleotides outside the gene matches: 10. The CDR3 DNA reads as TGCGCCAGCAGCCCTGCCCTCGGACTAGCGGGGATAGATACGCAGTATTTT. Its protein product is CASSPALGLAGIDTQYF.

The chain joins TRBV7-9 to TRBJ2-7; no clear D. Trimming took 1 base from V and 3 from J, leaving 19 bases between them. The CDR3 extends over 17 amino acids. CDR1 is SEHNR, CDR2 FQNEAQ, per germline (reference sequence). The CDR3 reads CASSLVHETPTLYEQYF. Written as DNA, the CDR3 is TGTGCCAGCAGCTTAGTTCATGAGACACCCACCCTCTACGAGCAGTACTTC.

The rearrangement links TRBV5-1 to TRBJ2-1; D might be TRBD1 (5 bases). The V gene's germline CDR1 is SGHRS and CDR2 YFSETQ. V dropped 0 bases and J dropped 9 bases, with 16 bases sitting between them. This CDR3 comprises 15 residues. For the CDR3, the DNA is TGCGCCAGCAGCTTGGTTGGTGATGCCACAGGTGAGCAGTTCTTC. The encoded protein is CASSLVGDATGEQFF.

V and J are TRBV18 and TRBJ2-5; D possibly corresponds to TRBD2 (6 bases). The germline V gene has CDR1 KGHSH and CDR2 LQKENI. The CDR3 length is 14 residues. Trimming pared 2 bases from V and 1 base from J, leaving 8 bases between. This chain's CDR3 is CASSPVGGQETQYF. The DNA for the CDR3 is TGTGCCAGCTCACCAGTCGGGGGCCAAGAGACCCAGTACTTC.

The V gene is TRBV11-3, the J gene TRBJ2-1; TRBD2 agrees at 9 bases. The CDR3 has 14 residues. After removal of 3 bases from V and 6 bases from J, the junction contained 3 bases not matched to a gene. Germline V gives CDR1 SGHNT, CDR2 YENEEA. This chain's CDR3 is CASSFPGLANEQFF. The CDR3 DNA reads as TGTGCCAGCAGCTTCCCGGGACTAGCCAATGAGCAGTTCTTC.

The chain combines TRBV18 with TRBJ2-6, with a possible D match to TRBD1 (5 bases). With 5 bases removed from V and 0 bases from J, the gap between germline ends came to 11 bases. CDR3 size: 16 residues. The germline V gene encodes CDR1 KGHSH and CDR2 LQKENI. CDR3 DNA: TGTGCCAGCTCAAACCTCGACAGCTCTGGGGCCAACGTCCTGACTTTC. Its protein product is CASSNLDSSGANVLTF. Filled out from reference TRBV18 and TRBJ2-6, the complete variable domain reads NAGVMQNPRHLVRRRGQEARLRCSPMKGHSHVYWYRQLPEEGLKFMVYLQKENIIDESGMPKERFSAEFPKEGPSILRIQQVVRGDSAAYFCASSNLDSSGANVLTFGAGSRLTVL.

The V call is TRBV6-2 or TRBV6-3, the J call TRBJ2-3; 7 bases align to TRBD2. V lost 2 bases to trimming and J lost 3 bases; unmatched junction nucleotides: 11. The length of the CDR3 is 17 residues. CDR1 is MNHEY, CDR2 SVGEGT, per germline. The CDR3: CASSYGTKGRVTDTQYF. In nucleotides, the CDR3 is TGTGCCAGCAGTTACGGAACCAAAGGGAGGGTAACAGATACGCAGTATTTT.

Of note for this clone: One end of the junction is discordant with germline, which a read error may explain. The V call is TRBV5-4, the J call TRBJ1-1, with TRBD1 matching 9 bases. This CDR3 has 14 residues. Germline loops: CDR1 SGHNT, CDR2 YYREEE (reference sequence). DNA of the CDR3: TGTGCCAGCAGCTCTACAGGGGGCGCTCCCTTCTCTGTCTTT. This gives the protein CASSSTGGAPFSVF.

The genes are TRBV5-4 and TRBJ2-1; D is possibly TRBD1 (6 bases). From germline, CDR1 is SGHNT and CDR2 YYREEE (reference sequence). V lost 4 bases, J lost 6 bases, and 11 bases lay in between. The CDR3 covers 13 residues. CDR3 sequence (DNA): TGTGCCAGCAGCCCCCAGGGGTTCAATGAGCAGTTCTTC. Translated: CASSPQGFNEQFF.

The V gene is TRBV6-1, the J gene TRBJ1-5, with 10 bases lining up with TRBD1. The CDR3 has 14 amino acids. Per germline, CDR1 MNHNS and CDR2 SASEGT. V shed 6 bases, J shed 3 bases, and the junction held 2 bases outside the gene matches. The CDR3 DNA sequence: TGTGCCAGCAGCGGACAGGGGGACAATCAGCCCCAGCATTTT. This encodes CASSGQGDNQPQHF.

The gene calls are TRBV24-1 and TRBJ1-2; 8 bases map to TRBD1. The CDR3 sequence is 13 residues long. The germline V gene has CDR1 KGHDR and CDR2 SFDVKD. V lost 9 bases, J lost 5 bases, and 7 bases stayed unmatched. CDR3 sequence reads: CATRRGQGYGYTF. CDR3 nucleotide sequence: TGTGCCACCCGTAGAGGACAGGGTTATGGCTACACCTTC.

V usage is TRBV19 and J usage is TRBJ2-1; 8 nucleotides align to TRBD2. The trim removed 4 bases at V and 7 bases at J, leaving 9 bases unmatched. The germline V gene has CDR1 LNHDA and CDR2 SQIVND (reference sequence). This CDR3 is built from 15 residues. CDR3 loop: CASSTSGSGVNEQFF. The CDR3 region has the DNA TGTGCCAGTAGTACCTCGGGTAGCGGGGTGAATGAGCAGTTCTTC.

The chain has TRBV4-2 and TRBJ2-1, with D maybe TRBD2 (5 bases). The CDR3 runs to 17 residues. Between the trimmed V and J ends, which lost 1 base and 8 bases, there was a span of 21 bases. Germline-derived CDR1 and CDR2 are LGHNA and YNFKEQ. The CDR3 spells CASSQGSSVMAGDEQFF. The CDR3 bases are TGTGCCAGCAGCCAAGGTAGTAGCGTAATGGCCGGGGATGAGCAGTTCTTC.

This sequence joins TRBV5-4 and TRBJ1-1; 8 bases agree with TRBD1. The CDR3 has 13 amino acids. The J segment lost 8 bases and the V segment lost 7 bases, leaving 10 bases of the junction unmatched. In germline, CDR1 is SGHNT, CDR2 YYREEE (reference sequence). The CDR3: CASRETGAPEAFF. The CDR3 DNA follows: TGTGCCAGCCGTGAGACAGGGGCACCCGAAGCTTTCTTT.

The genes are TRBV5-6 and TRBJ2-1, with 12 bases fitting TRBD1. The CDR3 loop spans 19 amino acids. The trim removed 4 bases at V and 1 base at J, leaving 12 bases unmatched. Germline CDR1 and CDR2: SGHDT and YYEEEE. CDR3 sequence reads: CASSALGQGALRSYNEQFF. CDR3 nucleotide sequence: TGTGCCAGCAGCGCCCTGGGACAGGGGGCGCTTAGGTCCTACAATGAGCAGTTCTTC.

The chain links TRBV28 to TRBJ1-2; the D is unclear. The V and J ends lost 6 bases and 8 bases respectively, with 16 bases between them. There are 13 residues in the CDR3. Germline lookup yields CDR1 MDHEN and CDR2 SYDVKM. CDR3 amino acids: CASRTSTTSGYTF. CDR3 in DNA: TGTGCCAGCAGGACTAGCACTACTAGCGGCTACACCTTC.

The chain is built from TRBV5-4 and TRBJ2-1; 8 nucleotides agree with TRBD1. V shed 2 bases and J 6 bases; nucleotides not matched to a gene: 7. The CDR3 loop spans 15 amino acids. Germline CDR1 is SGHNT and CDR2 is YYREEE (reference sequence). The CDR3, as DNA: TGTGCCAGCAGCTTCATCCAGGGGGCCCCCAATGAGCAGTTCTTC. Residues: CASSFIQGAPNEQFF.

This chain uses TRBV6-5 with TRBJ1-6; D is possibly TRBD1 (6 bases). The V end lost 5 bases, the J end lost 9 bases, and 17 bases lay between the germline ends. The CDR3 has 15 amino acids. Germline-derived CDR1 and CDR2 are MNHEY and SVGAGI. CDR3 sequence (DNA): TGTGCCAGCAGTAAAATAACAGGGAGTGGTTCACCCCTCCACTTT. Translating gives CASSKITGSGSPLHF.

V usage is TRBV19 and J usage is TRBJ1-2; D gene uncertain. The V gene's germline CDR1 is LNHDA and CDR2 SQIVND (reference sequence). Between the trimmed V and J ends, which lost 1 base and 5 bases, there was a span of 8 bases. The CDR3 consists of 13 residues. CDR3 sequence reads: CASSIGTYYGYTF. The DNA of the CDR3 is TGTGCCAGTAGTATAGGGACTTATTATGGCTACACCTTC.

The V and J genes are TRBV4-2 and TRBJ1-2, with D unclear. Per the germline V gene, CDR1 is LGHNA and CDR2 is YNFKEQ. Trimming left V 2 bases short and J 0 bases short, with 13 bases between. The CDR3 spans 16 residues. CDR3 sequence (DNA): TGTGCCAGCAGCCAAAACCAGGAACAGTCTAACTATGGCTACACCTTC. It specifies CASSQNQEQSNYGYTF.

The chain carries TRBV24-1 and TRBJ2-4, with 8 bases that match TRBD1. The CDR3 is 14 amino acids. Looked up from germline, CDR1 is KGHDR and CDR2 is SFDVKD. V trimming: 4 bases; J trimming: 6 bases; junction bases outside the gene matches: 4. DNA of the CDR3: TGTGCCACCAGTGACCCCGGGACAGGAAACATTCAGTACTTC. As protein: CATSDPGTGNIQYF.

As DNA, the CDR3 is TGCGCCAGCAGCCAGGGGACAGGGAATTCTGGCTACACCTTC. This encodes CASSQGTGNSGYTF. This chain uses TRBV4-1 with TRBJ1-2; 9 nucleotides align to TRBD1. J lost 7 bases, V lost 3 bases, and 6 bases had no gene match. CDR3 length equals 14 residues. Germline loops: CDR1 MGHRA, CDR2 YSYEKL.

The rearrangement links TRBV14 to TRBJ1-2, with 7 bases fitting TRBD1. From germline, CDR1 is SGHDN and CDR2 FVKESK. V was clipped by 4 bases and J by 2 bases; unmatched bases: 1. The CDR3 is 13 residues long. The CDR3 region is CASSPGQNYGYTF. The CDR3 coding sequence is TGTGCCAGCAGCCCGGGACAGAACTATGGCTACACCTTC.